This note documents a single T cell receptor (beta chain) sequence. The CDR3 loop spans 15 amino acids. Germline-derived CDR1 and CDR2 are SGHTA and FQGTGA. The V gene lost 3 bases and the J gene lost 4 bases, with 13 bases spanning the gap. The assay was immunoSEQ multiplex PCR, and TCRdb's table has in-frame clones only and misses some. The sample shows some 9,800 clones, 36% of them seen only once. The authors combined about 200,000 CFSE-labeled responder cells with about 200,000 irradiated, violet-dye-labeled stimulator cells in plates. This sample is part of a study of graft-versus-host responses after intestinal transplantation. Whole-study results and caveats: Recipient marrow held GvH clones, some first seen in ileum or blood. Among circulating GvH clones, peak levels were associated with early post-transplant declines in HvG clones.

The chain recombines TRBV7-3 with TRBJ2-1; D remains unclear. This clonotype was sampled from a human patient who received an intestinal transplant. The sample was alloreactive CD8+ T cells from a mixed lymphocyte reaction culture, taken before intestinal transplant. The sample's subset: CFSE-low proliferating T cells sorted from roughly six-day pre-transplant mixed lymphocyte reaction (GvH or HvG direction). CDR3 sequence: CASSLTSAAYNEQFF. CDR3 nucleotides: TGTGCCAGCAGCTTGACCAGTGCGGCTTACAATGAGCAGTTCTTC. Full variable domain (missing parts from reference TRBV7-3 and TRBJ2-1): GAGVSQTPSNKVTEKGKYVELRCDPISGHTALYWYRQSLGQGPEFLIYFQGTGAADDSGLPNDRFFAVRPEGSVSTLKIQRTERGDSAVYLCASSLTSAAYNEQFFGPGTRLTVL.